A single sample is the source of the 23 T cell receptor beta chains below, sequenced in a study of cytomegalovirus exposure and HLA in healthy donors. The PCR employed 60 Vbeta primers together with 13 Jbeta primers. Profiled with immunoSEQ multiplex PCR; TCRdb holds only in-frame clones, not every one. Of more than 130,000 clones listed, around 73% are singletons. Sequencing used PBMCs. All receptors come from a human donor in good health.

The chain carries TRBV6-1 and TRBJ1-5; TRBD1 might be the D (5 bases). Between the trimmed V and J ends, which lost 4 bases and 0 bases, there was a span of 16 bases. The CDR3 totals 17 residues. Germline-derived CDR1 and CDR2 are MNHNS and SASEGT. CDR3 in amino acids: CASSAVREVNSNQPQHF. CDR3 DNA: TGTGCCAGCAGTGCCGTCAGGGAGGTAAATAGCAATCAGCCCCAGCATTTT.

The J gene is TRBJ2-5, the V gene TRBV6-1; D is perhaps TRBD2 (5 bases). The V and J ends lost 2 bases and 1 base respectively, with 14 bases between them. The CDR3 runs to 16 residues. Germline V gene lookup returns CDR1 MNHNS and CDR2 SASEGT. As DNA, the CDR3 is TGTGCCAGCAGTGAAATGGATCTGAGCGGCCAAGAGACCCAGTACTTC. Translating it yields CASSEMDLSGQETQYF.

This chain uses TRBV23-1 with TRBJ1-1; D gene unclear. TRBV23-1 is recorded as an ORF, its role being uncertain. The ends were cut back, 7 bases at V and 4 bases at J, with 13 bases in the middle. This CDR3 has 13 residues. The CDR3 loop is CASTENTSTEAFF. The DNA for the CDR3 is TGCGCCAGCACCGAAAACACCTCCACTGAAGCTTTCTTT.

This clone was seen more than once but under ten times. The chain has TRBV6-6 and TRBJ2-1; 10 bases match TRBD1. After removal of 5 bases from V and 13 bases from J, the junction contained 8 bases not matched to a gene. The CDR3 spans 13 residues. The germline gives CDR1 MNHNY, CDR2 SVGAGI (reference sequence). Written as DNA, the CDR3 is TGTGCCAGCAGTGGGGACAGGGGACAGGGTCAGTTCTTC. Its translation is CASSGDRGQGQFF.

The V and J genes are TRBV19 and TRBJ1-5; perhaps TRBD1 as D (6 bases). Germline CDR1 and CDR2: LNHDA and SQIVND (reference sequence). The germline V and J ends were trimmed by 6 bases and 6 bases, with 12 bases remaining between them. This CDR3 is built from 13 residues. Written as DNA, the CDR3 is TGTGCCAGTAGCTCCCAGGGGCGTCAGCCCCAGCATTTT. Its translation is CASSSQGRQPQHF.

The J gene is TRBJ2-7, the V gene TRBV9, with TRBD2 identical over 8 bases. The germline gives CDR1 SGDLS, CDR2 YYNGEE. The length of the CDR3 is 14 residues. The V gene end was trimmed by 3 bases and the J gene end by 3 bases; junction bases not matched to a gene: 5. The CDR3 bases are TGTGCCAGCAGCGGTACAGCGGGAGTCTACGAGCAGTACTTC. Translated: CASSGTAGVYEQYF.

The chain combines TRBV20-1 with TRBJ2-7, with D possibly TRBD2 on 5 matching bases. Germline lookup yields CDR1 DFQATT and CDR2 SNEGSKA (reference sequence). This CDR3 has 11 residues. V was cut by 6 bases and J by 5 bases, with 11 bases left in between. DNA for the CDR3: TGCAGTGCCGACCGGGGTAACGAGCAGTACTTC. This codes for CSADRGNEQYF.

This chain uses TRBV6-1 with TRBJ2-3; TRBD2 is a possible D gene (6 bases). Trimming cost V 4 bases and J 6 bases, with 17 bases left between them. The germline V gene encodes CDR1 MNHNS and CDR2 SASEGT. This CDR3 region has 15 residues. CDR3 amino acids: CASSGLGGWGDTQYF. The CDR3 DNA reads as TGTGCCAGCAGTGGCCTTGGGGGGTGGGGCGATACGCAGTATTTT.

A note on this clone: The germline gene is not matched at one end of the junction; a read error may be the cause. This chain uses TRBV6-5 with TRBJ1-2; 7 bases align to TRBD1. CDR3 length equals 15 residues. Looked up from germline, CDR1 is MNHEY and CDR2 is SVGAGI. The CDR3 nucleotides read TGTGCCAGCAGTTACTCTACAGGGGCTAACTATGGCTACCCCTTC. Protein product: CASSYSTGANYGYPF.

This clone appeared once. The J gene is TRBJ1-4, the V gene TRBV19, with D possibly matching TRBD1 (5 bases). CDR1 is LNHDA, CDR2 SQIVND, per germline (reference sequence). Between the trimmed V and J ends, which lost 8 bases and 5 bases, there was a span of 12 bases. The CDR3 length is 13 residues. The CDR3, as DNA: TGTGCCAGTTCACAGGAATCCAATGAAAAACTGTTTTTT. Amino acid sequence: CASSQESNEKLFF.

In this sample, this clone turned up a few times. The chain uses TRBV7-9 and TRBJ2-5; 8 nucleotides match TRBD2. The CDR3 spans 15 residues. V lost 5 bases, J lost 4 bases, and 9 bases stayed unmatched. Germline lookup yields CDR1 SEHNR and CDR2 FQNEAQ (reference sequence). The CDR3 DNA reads TGTGCCAGCAGCGGGAGCGGGAGCTTTGGAGAGACCCAGTACTTC. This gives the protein CASSGSGSFGETQYF.

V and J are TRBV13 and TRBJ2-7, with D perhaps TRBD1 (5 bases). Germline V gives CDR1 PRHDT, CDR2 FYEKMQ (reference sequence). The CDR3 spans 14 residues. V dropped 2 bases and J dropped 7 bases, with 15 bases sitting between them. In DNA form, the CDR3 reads TGTGCCAGCAGCTTACAGGGATCTACTAATGAGCAGTACTTC. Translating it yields CASSLQGSTNEQYF. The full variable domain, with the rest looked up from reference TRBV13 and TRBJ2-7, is AAGVIQSPRHLIKEKRETATLKCYPIPRHDTVYWYQQGPGQDPQFLISFYEKMQSDKGSIPDRFSAQQFSDYHSELNMSSLELGDSALYFCASSLQGSTNEQYFGPGTRLTVT.

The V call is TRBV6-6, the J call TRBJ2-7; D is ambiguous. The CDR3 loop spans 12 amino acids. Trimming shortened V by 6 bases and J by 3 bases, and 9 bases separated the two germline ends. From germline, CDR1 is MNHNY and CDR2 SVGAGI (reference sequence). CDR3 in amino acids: CASSLANYEQYF. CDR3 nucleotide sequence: TGTGCCAGCAGCTTGGCCAACTACGAGCAGTACTTC.

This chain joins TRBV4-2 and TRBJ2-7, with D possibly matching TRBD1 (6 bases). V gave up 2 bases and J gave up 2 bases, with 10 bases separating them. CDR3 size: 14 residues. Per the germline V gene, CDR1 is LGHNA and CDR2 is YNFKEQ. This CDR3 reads CASSQPGQPYEQYF. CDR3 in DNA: TGTGCCAGCAGCCAACCAGGACAGCCCTACGAGCAGTACTTC.

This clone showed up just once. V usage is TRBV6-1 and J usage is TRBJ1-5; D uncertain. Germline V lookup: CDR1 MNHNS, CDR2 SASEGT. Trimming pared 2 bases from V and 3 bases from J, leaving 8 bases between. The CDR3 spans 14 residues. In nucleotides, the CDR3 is TGTGCCAGCAGTGAACTACCGTTCAATCAGCCCCAGCATTTT. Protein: CASSELPFNQPQHF.

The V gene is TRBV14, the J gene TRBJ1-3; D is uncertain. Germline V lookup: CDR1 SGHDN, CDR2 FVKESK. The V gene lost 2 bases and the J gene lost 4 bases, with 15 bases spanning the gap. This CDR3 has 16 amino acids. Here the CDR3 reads CASSQFLRPEGNTIYF. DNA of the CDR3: TGTGCCAGCAGCCAATTCCTACGTCCGGAGGGAAACACCATATATTTT.

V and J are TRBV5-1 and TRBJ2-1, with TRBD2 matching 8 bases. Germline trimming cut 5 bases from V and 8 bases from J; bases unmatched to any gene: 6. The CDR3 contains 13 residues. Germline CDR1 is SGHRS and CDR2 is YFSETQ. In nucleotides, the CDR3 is TGCGCCAGCAGTCCCCCGGGAGGGGATGAGCAGTTCTTC. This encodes CASSPPGGDEQFF. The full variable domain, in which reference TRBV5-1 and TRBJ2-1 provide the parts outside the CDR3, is KAGVTQTPRYLIKTRGQQVTLSCSPISGHRSVSWYQQTPGQGLQFLFEYFSETQRNKGNFPGRFSGRQFSNSRSEMNVSTLELGDSALYLCASSPPGGDEQFFGPGTRLTVL.

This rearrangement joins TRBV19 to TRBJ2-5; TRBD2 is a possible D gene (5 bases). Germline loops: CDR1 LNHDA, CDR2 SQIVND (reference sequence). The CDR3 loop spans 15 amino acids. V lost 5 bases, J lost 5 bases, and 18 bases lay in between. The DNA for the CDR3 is TGTGCCAGTAGTCTGTCCGGGTCGGGCGGGGAGACCCAGTACTTC. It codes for CASSLSGSGGETQYF.

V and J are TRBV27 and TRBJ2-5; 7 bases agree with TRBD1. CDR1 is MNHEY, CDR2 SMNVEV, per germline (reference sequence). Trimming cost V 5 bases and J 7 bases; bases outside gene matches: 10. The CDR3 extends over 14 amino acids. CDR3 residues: CASSPNRGLATQYF. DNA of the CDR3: TGTGCCAGCAGTCCAAACAGGGGTTTAGCGACCCAGTACTTC.

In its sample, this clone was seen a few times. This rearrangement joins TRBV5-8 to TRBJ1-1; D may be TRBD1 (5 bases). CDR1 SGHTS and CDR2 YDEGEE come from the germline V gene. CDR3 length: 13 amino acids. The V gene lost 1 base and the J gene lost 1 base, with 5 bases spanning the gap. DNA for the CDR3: TGTGCCAGCAGCTTGCAGGGGAACACTGAAGCTTTCTTT. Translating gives CASSLQGNTEAFF.

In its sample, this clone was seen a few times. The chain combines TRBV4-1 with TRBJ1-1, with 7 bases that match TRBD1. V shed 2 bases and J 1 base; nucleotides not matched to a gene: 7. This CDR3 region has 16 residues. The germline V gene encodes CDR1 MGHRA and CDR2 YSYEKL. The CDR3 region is CASSQHPGTANTEAFF. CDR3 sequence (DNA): TGCGCCAGCAGCCAACATCCCGGGACAGCGAACACTGAAGCTTTCTTT.

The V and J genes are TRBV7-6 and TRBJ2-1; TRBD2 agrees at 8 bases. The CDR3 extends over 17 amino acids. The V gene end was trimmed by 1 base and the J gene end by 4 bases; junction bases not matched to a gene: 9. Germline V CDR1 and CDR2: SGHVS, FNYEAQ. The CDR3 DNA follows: TGTGCCAGCAGCTTAGTTAGCCTAGCGGGTGATTACAATGAGCAGTTCTTC. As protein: CASSLVSLAGDYNEQFF. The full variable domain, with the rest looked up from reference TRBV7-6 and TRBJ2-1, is GAGVSQSPRYKVTKRGQDVALRCDPISGHVSLYWYRQALGQGPEFLTYFNYEAQQDKSGLPNDRFSAERPEGSISTLTIQRTEQRDSAMYRCASSLVSLAGDYNEQFFGPGTRLTVL.

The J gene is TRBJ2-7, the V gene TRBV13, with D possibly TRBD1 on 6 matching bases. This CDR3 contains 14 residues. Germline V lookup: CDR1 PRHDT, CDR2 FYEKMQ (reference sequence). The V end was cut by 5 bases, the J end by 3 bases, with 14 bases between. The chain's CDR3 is CASSPRTDHYEQYF. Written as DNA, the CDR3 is TGTGCCAGCAGCCCAAGGACAGACCACTACGAGCAGTACTTC.